This T cell receptor (beta chain) was profiled in a study of resident and recirculating memory T cells in vitiligo. With V trimmed by 4 bases and J by 5 bases, 7 bases remained unmatched. Germline CDR1 SGHRS, CDR2 YFSETQ. The CDR3 is made up of 14 amino acids. Sequenced by immunoSEQ multiplex PCR; TCRdb stores in-frame clones only, minus some. Of more than 35,000 clones in the sample, about 90% were seen once. Notes on this clone: Its target is unknown.

General observations from the study: TCR sequences were not conserved across biopsy sites or patients. Clonality differed among vitiligo lesions, with no unique dominant clone.

Stable vitiligo meant no lesion change over the previous 6 months. Patients had received no treatment within the previous three months. V and J are TRBV5-1 and TRBJ1-2, with 8 bases identical to TRBD1. The clonotype was recovered from a male donor with vitiligo. The sample was blood. The CDR3 nucleotides read TGCGCCAGCAGCGGGCTACAGGGGGGATATGGCTACACCTTC. As protein: CASSGLQGGYGYTF.